The T cell receptor (beta chain) described here comes from a study of shared clonotypes between healthy human individuals. Study results and limitations: Non-shared clonotypes showed lower generation probabilities than clonotypes common to all four donors. Clonotype sharing among donors, it was expected, would be affected by sequencing depth.

CDR1 and CDR2 from the germline V gene are SGHRS and YFSETQ. The CDR3 consists of 16 residues. The ends lost 4 bases at V and 4 bases at J; junction bases unmatched: 6. To note about this clone: Its specificity is not known.

Genomic DNA (from each subset) was split evenly across several immunoSEQ plates. Repertoires were generated with immunoSEQ multiplex PCR, while TCRdb's copy carries only in-frame clones and drops some. The repertoire has about 1.5 million clones, roughly 98% of them found once; the top ten carry roughly 0.45%. This rearrangement joins TRBV5-1 to TRBJ2-2; TRBD2 matches at 11 bases. The receptor comes from a man aged 25 to 40 in good health. The sample consisted of naive CD4+ T cells sorted from blood. Subset defined: CD45RA+ positively selected. In nucleotides, the CDR3 is TGCGCCAGCAGCAATAGCGGGAGGGTTCCCACCGGGGAGCTGTTTTTT. Its translation is CASSNSGRVPTGELFF.